The 17 T cell receptor beta chains presented below share a single source sample, sequenced in a study of T cells in Graves' hyperthyroidism and ophthalmopathy (dated by TCRdb to the late 2010s). Library creation used multiplex PCR. The data were produced on an Illumina HiSeq 2000. The TCR beta CDR3 regions were amplified from RNA transcripts. The first round of RT-PCR for the TCR CDR3 was performed with the HTBI primer set and the Qiagen OneStep RT-PCR kit. TCRdb applied fastp at Q25 and MiXCR to the public reads, then kept only in-frame beta chains. Rows merge per CDR3 protein into single entries with the most common DNA and genes. The sample has about 350,000 distinct CDR3 sequences on record, roughly 20% of them singletons. Together, the top ten hold about 14% of the sample. Sequencing was done on a sample of blood. These receptors were obtained from a middle-aged woman with Graves' ophthalmopathy.

Many counts were recorded for this clonotype. The DNA of the CDR3 is TGTGCCAGCAGCTTAGTTCCGGGACTAGCGGGAGGTCAAGCTGGGGAGCTGTTTTTT. Residues: CASSLVPGLAGGQAGELFF. The chain recombines TRBV11-2 with TRBJ2-2; 15 nucleotides line up with TRBD2. J gave up 8 bases and V 1 base, and 11 bases lay outside the gene matches. The CDR3 length is 19 residues. The germline V gene encodes CDR1 SGHAT and CDR2 FQNNGV.

The chain has TRBV4-1 and TRBJ1-1, with D perhaps matching TRBD1 (5 bases). This CDR3 is 16 amino acids long. Germline V gene lookup returns CDR1 MGHRA and CDR2 YSYEKL. V was shortened by 1 base and J by 0 bases, with 12 bases between the two germline ends. The CDR3 bases are TGCGCCAGCAGCCAAGGGGGGGACGTCTTGAACACTGAAGCTTTCTTT. Translating gives CASSQGGDVLNTEAFF.

As for this clonotype: It may be a read error: a sequence one base away is much more abundant. The final CDR3 position lacks the conserved phenylalanine or tryptophan, pointing to a likely read error. The V and J genes are TRBV6-1 and TRBJ2-7; 10 positions agree with TRBD2. The CDR3 is 14 amino acids. From germline, CDR1 is MNHNS and CDR2 SASEGT. This CDR3 reads CASTTTSGTYGQYL. Here the CDR3 DNA reads TGTGCCAGCACCACCACTAGCGGGACCTACGGGCAGTACCTC.

This clonotype was seen repeatedly, ten times or more. This rearrangement joins TRBV5-1 to TRBJ1-2; D perhaps matches TRBD1 (6 bases). Trimming shortened V by 4 bases and J by 6 bases, and 16 bases separated the two germline ends. Looked up from germline, CDR1 is SGHRS and CDR2 is YFSETQ. The CDR3 has 14 residues. CDR3: CASSAPDRANGYTF. The DNA for the CDR3 is TGCGCCAGCAGCGCACCGGACAGAGCTAATGGCTACACCTTC.

This clonotype came up a few times. This chain links TRBV28 with TRBJ2-7; 8 nucleotides match TRBD2. CDR1 MDHEN and CDR2 SYDVKM come from the germline V gene. Unmatched junction bases numbered 14, after V lost 10 bases and J lost 3 bases. CDR3 size: 15 residues. This CDR3 reads CATTVSASGFYEQYF. CDR3 coding DNA: TGTGCCACCACAGTTTCGGCTAGCGGGTTCTACGAGCAGTACTTC.

There are many counts of this clonotype. The chain joins TRBV6-5 to TRBJ2-7; D remains ambiguous. This CDR3 comprises 17 residues. Germline CDR1 and CDR2: MNHEY and SVGAGI. V was cut by 0 bases and J by 2 bases, with 17 bases left in between. The chain's CDR3 is CASSYSTGSISPYEQYF. The CDR3 DNA reads as TGTGCCAGCAGTTACTCGACGGGTTCAATCTCTCCCTACGAGCAGTACTTC.

This clonotype was counted at least ten times. This chain links TRBV20-1 with TRBJ2-7, with 10 bases identical to TRBD1. CDR1 and CDR2 from the germline V gene are DFQATT and SNEGSKA (reference sequence). Trimming cost V 6 bases and J 5 bases; bases outside gene matches: 7. The CDR3 loop spans 13 amino acids. DNA of the CDR3: TGCAGTGCGAGACAGGGGGCAGGGAACGAGCAGTACTTC. Encoded protein: CSARQGAGNEQYF.

In its sample, this clonotype was seen a few times. This chain links TRBV6-2 or TRBV6-3 with TRBJ2-7; no reliable D call. The last part of the DNA fits TRBJ2-1 better; the J call may be wrong. CDR1 and CDR2 from the germline V gene are MNHEY and SVGEGT. The CDR3 has 14 residues. The CDR3 here is CASSYLDGSYEQFF. The CDR3 nucleotides read TGTGCCAGCAGTTACCTGGACGGCTCCTACGAGCAGTTCTTC.

This clonotype was detected only a few times. The CDR3 DNA reads as TGTGCCAGCAGGTCGACAGCTAGCAATCAGCCCCAGCATTTT. Translation gives CASRSTASNQPQHF. The J gene is TRBJ1-5, the V gene TRBV12-3 or TRBV12-4; maybe TRBD1 (5 bases). This CDR3 has 14 amino acids. The V gene lost 6 bases and the J gene lost 0 bases, with 9 bases spanning the gap.

This clonotype was seen more than once but under ten times. The genes are TRBV10-3 and TRBJ1-2; a possible D gene is TRBD1 (6 bases). Per the germline V gene, CDR1 is ENHRY and CDR2 is SYGVKD. V lost 5 bases and J lost 0, with 19 bases in between. This CDR3 has 17 amino acids. CDR3 region: CAISQTWETGPNYGYTF. The CDR3, as DNA: TGTGCCATCAGTCAAACCTGGGAGACAGGACCTAACTATGGCTACACCTTC.

This clonotype has ten or more counts. The rearrangement joins TRBV11-2 to TRBJ2-5, with TRBD1 matching 9 bases. The CDR3 spans 18 residues. V shed 5 bases and J 5 bases; nucleotides not matched to a gene: 18. The germline CDR1 and CDR2 sequences are SGHAT and FQNNGV. The CDR3 nucleotides read TGTGCCAGCAGCCCTGGCCGGGACAGGGTATCTTTATTGGAGACCCAGTACTTC. As protein: CASSPGRDRVSLLETQYF.

This clonotype was seen a handful of times. V and J are TRBV18 and TRBJ1-2; unclear D gene. Germline V gene sequence: CDR1 KGHSH, CDR2 LQKENI. V was cut by 3 bases and J by 2 bases, with 10 bases left in between. The CDR3 is made up of 14 amino acids. The CDR3 is CASSPGLWNYGYTF. CDR3 coding DNA: TGTGCCAGCTCACCGGGATTATGGAACTATGGCTACACCTTC.

This clonotype occurred many times. The V call is TRBV28, the J call TRBJ2-7; D unresolved. CDR1 and CDR2 from the germline V gene are MDHEN and SYDVKM. This CDR3 has 13 residues. Deletions cut 6 bases from V and 4 bases from J, with 13 bases between. The CDR3 DNA follows: TGTGCCAGCAGGCCGCCCGAGAGGTACGAGCAGTACTTC. As protein: CASRPPERYEQYF.

For this clonotype: At one of its ends the junction is not consistent with the germline gene, which may arise from a read error. The chain joins TRBV20-1 to TRBJ2-5; D unclear. The CDR3 consists of 12 residues. The germline gives CDR1 DFQATT, CDR2 SNEGSKA (reference sequence). CDR3 sequence reads: CRARAKGETQYF. The CDR3, as DNA: TGCAGAGCTAGGGCCAAAGGAGAGACACAGTACTTC.

Ten or more counts support this clonotype. This rearrangement joins TRBV19 to TRBJ1-5; D gene uncertain. CDR3 length: 12 residues. Germline CDR1 and CDR2: LNHDA and SQIVND (reference sequence). The V gene lost 3 bases and the J gene lost 9 bases, with 9 bases spanning the gap. The CDR3: CASSIEMRPQHF. The DNA for the CDR3 is TGTGCCAGTAGTATTGAAATGAGGCCCCAGCATTTT.

There are many counts of this clonotype. One end of the junction fails to match germline, which may point to a read error. J is TRBJ1-1 and V is TRBV7-2, with D possibly being TRBD1 (5 bases). This CDR3 has 8 residues. CDR1 is SGHTA and CDR2 is FQGNSA in the germline V gene. CDR3 sequence reads: CASSRGVF. The CDR3 DNA reads TGTGCCAGCAGCCGGGGGGTCTTT.

This clonotype was recorded at least ten times. V gene TRBV7-9 combines with J gene TRBJ2-5; TRBD2 aligns across 9 bases. The CDR3 length is 16 residues. Germline V gene sequence: CDR1 SEHNR, CDR2 FQNEAQ (reference sequence). Trimming at V came to 3 bases and at J to 1 base, leaving 6 bases not matched to a gene. The CDR3 protein is CASSFSGRGGQETQYF. For the CDR3, the DNA is TGTGCCAGCAGCTTTAGCGGGAGAGGGGGCCAAGAGACCCAGTACTTC.